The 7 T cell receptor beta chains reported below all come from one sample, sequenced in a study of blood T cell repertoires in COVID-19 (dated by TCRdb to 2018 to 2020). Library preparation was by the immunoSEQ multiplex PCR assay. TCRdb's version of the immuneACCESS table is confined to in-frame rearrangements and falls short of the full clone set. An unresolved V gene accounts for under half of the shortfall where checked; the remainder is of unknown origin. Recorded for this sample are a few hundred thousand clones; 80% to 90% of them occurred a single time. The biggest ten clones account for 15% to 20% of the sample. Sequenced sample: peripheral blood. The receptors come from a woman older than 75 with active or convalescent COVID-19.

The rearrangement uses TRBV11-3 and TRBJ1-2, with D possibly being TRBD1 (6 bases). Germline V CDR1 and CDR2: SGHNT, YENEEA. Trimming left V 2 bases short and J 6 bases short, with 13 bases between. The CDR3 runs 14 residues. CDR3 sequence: CASSLFKGGNGYTF. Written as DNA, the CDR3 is TGTGCCAGCAGCTTATTCAAGGGGGGGAATGGCTACACCTTC.

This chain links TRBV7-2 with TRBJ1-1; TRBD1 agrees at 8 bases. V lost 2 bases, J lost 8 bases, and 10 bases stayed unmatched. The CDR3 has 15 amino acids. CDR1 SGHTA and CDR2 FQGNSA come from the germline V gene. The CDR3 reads CASSLPRTGSREAFF. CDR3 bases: TGTGCCAGCAGCTTACCACGGACAGGGTCGAGAGAAGCTTTCTTT.

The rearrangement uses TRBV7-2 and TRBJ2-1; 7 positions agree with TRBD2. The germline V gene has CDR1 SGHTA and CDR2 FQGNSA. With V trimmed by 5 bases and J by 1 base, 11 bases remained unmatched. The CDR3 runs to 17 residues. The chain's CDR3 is CASSPLGGSSSYNEQFF. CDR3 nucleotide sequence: TGTGCCAGCAGCCCACTTGGCGGGAGTAGTTCCTACAATGAGCAGTTCTTC.

Written as DNA, the CDR3 is TGTGCCAGCAGCTTACTAGCGGGAGGTCGCTACAATGAGCAGTTCTTC. It codes for CASSLLAGGRYNEQFF. This rearrangement joins TRBV7-2 to TRBJ2-1; 11 positions agree with TRBD2. Losses at the gene ends were 2 bases for V and 3 bases for J; bases not matched to a gene: 3. This CDR3 contains 16 residues. Germline V gives CDR1 SGHTA, CDR2 FQGNSA.

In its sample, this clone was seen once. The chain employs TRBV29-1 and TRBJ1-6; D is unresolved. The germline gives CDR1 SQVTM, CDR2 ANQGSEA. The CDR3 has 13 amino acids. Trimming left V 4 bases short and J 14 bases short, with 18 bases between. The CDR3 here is CSVGEGPGSALHF. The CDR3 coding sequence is TGCAGCGTTGGGGAGGGCCCGGGTTCGGCCCTCCACTTT.

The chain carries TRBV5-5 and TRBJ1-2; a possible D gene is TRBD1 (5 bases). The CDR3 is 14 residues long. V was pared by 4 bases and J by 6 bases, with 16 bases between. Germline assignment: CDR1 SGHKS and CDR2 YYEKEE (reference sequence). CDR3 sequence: CASSLLRQSHGYTF. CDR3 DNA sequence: TGTGCCAGCAGCCTCCTTAGACAGTCGCATGGCTACACCTTC.

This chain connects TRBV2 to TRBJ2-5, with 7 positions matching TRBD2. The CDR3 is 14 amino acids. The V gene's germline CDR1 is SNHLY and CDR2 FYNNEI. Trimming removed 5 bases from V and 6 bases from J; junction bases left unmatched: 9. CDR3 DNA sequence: TGTGCCAGCAGTTCTGGACTAGTTGATAAGACCCAGTACTTC. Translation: CASSSGLVDKTQYF.